The next 23 T cell receptor beta chains were all read from a single sample in a study of T-cell reconstitution after alpha-beta-depleted transplantation in children. Using unique molecular identifiers, the investigators prepared the TCRbeta library. Using its own MiXCR run on the PCR reads, TCRdb lists one record per CDR3 protein. The sample comprises approximately 350,000 distinct CDR3 sequences, around 15% of which are singletons, and roughly two fifths rests with the top ten. The sample was PBMCs, mostly from graft donor cells, taken 360 days after TCRalphabeta/CD19-depleted stem cell transplant. The receptors derive from a male patient between 2 and 10 years old who had a stem cell transplant for acute lymphoblastic leukemia, so the T cells may come from the graft donor.

This clonotype showed up just a few times. For the CDR3, the DNA is TGTGCCAGCAGTTCGGACTACAATGAGCAGTTCTTC. Its translation is CASSSDYNEQFF. The chain couples TRBV5-6 to TRBJ2-1; D unclear. V shed 5 bases and J shed 3 bases, with 6 bases lying between them. The CDR3 runs to 12 residues. In germline, CDR1 is SGHDT, CDR2 YYEEEE.

This clonotype was detected a few times. The rearrangement joins TRBV4-3 to TRBJ2-2; D is uncertain. This CDR3 has 17 residues. V was cut by 0 bases and J by 0 bases, with 11 bases left in between. The germline CDR1 and CDR2 sequences are LGHNA and YSLEER. The CDR3 loop reads CASSQDLRTANTGELFF. The CDR3, as DNA: TGCGCCAGCAGCCAAGATCTGCGGACCGCGAACACCGGGGAGCTGTTTTTT.

The V and J genes are TRBV2 and TRBJ1-4; D is undetermined. Germline V lookup: CDR1 SNHLY, CDR2 FYNNEI. Trimming removed 10 bases at V and 7 bases at J, with 16 bases between. The CDR3 is made up of 13 amino acids. CDR3 residues: CAISGEGGEKLFF. The CDR3 bases are TGTGCCATCTCCGGGGAGGGCGGTGAAAAACTGTTTTTT. The complete variable domain, with remaining parts taken from reference TRBV2 and TRBJ1-4, reads EPEVTQTPSHQVTQMGQEVILRCVPISNHLYFYWYRQILGQKVEFLVSFYNNEISEKSEIFDDQFSVERPDGSNFTLKIRSTKLEDSAMYFCAISGEGGEKLFFGSGTQLSVL.

This clonotype was observed a few times. This rearrangement joins TRBV11-2 to TRBJ2-1; D gene ambiguous. The CDR3 is 15 residues long. Germline V CDR1 and CDR2: SGHAT, FQNNGV. V was clipped by 1 base and J by 2 bases, with 9 bases between them. The CDR3 sequence is CASSLGSPTYNEQFF. For the CDR3, the DNA is TGTGCCAGCAGCTTAGGCAGCCCGACCTACAATGAGCAGTTCTTC. The variable domain in full, with the rest retrieved from reference TRBV11-2 and TRBJ2-1, is EAGVAQSPRYKIIEKRQSVAFWCNPISGHATLYWYQQILGQGPKLLIQFQNNGVVDDSQLPKDRFSAERLKGVDSTLKIQPAKLEDSAVYLCASSLGSPTYNEQFFGPGTRLTVL.

The J gene is TRBJ2-3, the V gene TRBV5-6; D perhaps matches TRBD2 (5 bases). Trimming took 1 base from V and 11 from J, leaving 11 bases between them. Germline V lookup: CDR1 SGHDT, CDR2 YYEEEE. CDR3 length: 12 residues. CDR3 sequence: CASSLKLAGQYF. CDR3 nucleotide sequence: TGTGCCAGCAGCTTGAAGCTCGCGGGGCAGTATTTT.

The sample holds many counts of this clonotype. J is TRBJ1-4 and V is TRBV12-5; D remains unclear. Trimming pared 3 bases from V and 7 bases from J, leaving 15 bases between. Germline V CDR1 and CDR2: LGHNT, FRNRAP. CDR3 length: 15 amino acids. The CDR3 loop reads CASGFPPILVEKLFF. CDR3 nucleotides: TGTGCTAGTGGTTTTCCCCCTATACTTGTTGAAAAACTGTTTTTT.

Only a few counts were recorded for this clonotype. The gene calls are TRBV27 and TRBJ1-2; D may be TRBD1 (5 bases). The germline gives CDR1 MNHEY, CDR2 SMNVEV (reference sequence). Trimming removed 5 bases at V and 3 bases at J, with 13 bases between. This CDR3 is 14 amino acids long. CDR3 DNA: TGTGCCAGCAGTCCCCGGGGGAGCCACTATGGCTACACCTTC. Its translation is CASSPRGSHYGYTF.

This clonotype was seen a handful of times. The chain is built from TRBV7-6 and TRBJ2-5; D uncertain. Trimming pared 6 bases from V and 2 bases from J, leaving 10 bases between. The CDR3 consists of 13 residues. The V gene's germline CDR1 is SGHVS and CDR2 FNYEAQ. CDR3: CASRLTEQETQYF. Written as DNA, the CDR3 is TGTGCCAGCAGATTAACAGAGCAAGAGACCCAGTACTTC.

The sample holds a few counts of this clonotype. The chain employs TRBV5-5 and TRBJ2-7; D unresolved. V shed 2 bases and J shed 5 bases, with 14 bases lying between them. This CDR3 contains 14 residues. The germline gives CDR1 SGHKS, CDR2 YYEKEE (reference sequence). CDR3 in DNA: TGTGCCAGCAGCTTTCCAGGTAGCATCGACGAGCAGTACTTC. Protein: CASSFPGSIDEQYF.

This clonotype came up a few times. CDR3 in DNA: TGTGCCAGCAGTCCAAGGACTAGCGGGAGGGTTAGTGAGCAGTTCTTC. Protein product: CASSPRTSGRVSEQFF. J is TRBJ2-1 and V is TRBV12-3 or TRBV12-4; TRBD2 aligns across 15 bases. J lost 9 bases, V lost 5 bases, and 8 bases had no gene match. The CDR3 runs 16 residues.

There are many counts of this clonotype. The chain couples TRBV28 to TRBJ2-3; no clear D. Trimming removed 7 bases at V and 1 base at J, with 9 bases between. This CDR3 is 13 amino acids long. Germline V gene sequence: CDR1 MDHEN, CDR2 SYDVKM. The CDR3 spells CASTLSGTDTQYF. CDR3 bases: TGTGCCAGCACCCTTTCGGGCACAGATACGCAGTATTTT.

This clonotype was observed a handful of times. V gene TRBV24-1 combines with J gene TRBJ2-1, with 7 bases that match TRBD1. Trimming removed 0 bases from V and 6 bases from J; junction bases left unmatched: 1. This CDR3 contains 14 residues. CDR1 is KGHDR, CDR2 SFDVKD, per germline. CDR3 protein: CATSDLWDSNEQFF. As DNA, the CDR3 is TGTGCCACCAGTGATTTGTGGGACAGCAATGAGCAGTTCTTC.

This clonotype was seen only a few times. This chain joins TRBV9 and TRBJ2-2; D unresolved. Deletions cut 4 bases from V and 9 bases from J, with 13 bases between. The germline CDR1 and CDR2 sequences are SGDLS and YYNGEE. The CDR3 has 13 residues. CDR3 sequence: CASSPRVARELFF. The DNA of the CDR3 is TGTGCCAGCAGCCCCCGGGTCGCCCGGGAGCTGTTTTTT.

This clonotype was counted ten times or more. The CDR3 DNA reads TGTGCCAGCAGCTTAATACGTTATCTCCTAGCGGGAGTACCGTACAATGAGCAGTTCTTC. Protein: CASSLIRYLLAGVPYNEQFF. The V call is TRBV11-2, the J call TRBJ2-1; 10 positions agree with TRBD2. With V trimmed by 2 bases and J by 4 bases, 17 bases remained unmatched. The CDR3 is 20 amino acids. The germline V gene has CDR1 SGHAT and CDR2 FQNNGV.

The gene calls are TRBV6-2 or TRBV6-3 and TRBJ2-7, with 8 positions matching TRBD1. CDR3 length: 15 residues. V lost 2 bases, J lost 1 base, and 4 bases stayed unmatched. Germline V gene sequence: CDR1 MNHEY, CDR2 SVGEGT. This CDR3 is CASSYAWTGSYEQYF. The CDR3 DNA follows: TGTGCCAGCAGTTACGCCTGGACAGGGTCCTACGAGCAGTACTTC.

At least ten counts were recorded for this clonotype. V usage is TRBV28 and J usage is TRBJ2-3; D gene ambiguous. The CDR3 covers 11 residues. The germline V and J ends were trimmed by 8 bases and 9 bases, with 12 bases remaining between them. Germline CDR1 MDHEN, CDR2 SYDVKM. Written as DNA, the CDR3 is TGTGCCAGCGGGTACTTGGGAACGCAGTATTTT. Protein sequence: CASGYLGTQYF.

Ten or more counts support this clonotype. This rearrangement joins TRBV3-1 to TRBJ2-1, with 13 bases lining up with TRBD2. Germline V lookup: CDR1 LGHDT, CDR2 YNNKEL (reference sequence). Trimming at V came to 3 bases and at J to 0 bases, leaving 2 bases not matched to a gene. The CDR3 covers 17 residues. Written as DNA, the CDR3 is TGTGCCAGCAGCCAGAGGACTAGCGGGGGCTCCTACAATGAGCAGTTCTTC. This encodes CASSQRTSGGSYNEQFF.

This clonotype was recorded many times. The chain links TRBV9 to TRBJ1-2; the D is unclear. Deletions cut 4 bases from V and 0 bases from J, with 13 bases between. Germline-derived CDR1 and CDR2 are SGDLS and YYNGEE. This CDR3 spans 15 amino acids. Here the CDR3 reads CASSSQLHSNYGYTF. CDR3 DNA sequence: TGTGCCAGCAGCTCACAGCTACACTCTAACTATGGCTACACCTTC.

The rearrangement links TRBV2 to TRBJ2-5, with D tentatively TRBD1 (5 bases). V was clipped by 8 bases and J by 5 bases, with 18 bases between them. The CDR3 covers 14 residues. The germline V gene encodes CDR1 SNHLY and CDR2 FYNNEI. DNA for the CDR3: TGTGCCAGCTTCTCCAGGGATCTTCGGGAGACCCAGTACTTC. Translating it yields CASFSRDLRETQYF.

The chain combines TRBV6-2 or TRBV6-3 with TRBJ2-7; 9 bases agree with TRBD1. V lost 4 bases and J lost 1; bases outside the gene matches: 2. CDR1 and CDR2 from the germline V gene are MNHEY and SVGEGT. This CDR3 comprises 14 residues. DNA of the CDR3: TGTGCCAGCAGTTTCGGGACAGGGTCCTACGAGCAGTACTTC. It translates to CASSFGTGSYEQYF.

The chain joins TRBV5-1 to TRBJ2-7; 7 bases fit TRBD1. The germline V gene encodes CDR1 SGHRS and CDR2 YFSETQ. V lost 0 bases, J lost 3 bases, and 3 bases stayed unmatched. CDR3 length equals 14 residues. In DNA form, the CDR3 reads TGCGCCAGCAGCTTGGATCCAGGGGGCTACGAGCAGTACTTC. Its protein is CASSLDPGGYEQYF.

The table lists this clonotype with a few counts. The rearrangement joins TRBV6-1 to TRBJ2-7, with 7 bases that match TRBD1. After removal of 6 bases from V and 0 bases from J, the junction contained 5 bases not matched to a gene. The CDR3 totals 14 residues. In germline, CDR1 is MNHNS, CDR2 SASEGT. CDR3: CASRGNRGSYEQYF. The CDR3 DNA sequence: TGTGCCAGCAGGGGAAACAGGGGCTCCTACGAGCAGTACTTC.

Only a few counts were recorded for this clonotype. The chain links TRBV4-3 to TRBJ2-7; D is ambiguous. V was cut by 1 base and J by 3 bases, with 7 bases left in between. CDR1 and CDR2 (germline): LGHNA, YSLEER. The CDR3 consists of 13 residues. DNA of the CDR3: TGCGCCAGCAGCCAAGGTACCCACTACGAGCAGTACTTC. Translating it yields CASSQGTHYEQYF.